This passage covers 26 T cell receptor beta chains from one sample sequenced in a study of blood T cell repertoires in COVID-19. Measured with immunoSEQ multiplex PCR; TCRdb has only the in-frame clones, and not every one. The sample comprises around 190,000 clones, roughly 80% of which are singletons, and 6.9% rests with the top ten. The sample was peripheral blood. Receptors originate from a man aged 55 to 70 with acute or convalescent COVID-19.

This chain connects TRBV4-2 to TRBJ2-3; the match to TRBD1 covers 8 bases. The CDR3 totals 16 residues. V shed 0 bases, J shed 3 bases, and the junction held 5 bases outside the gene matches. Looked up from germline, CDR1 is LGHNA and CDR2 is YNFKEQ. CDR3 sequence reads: CASSQDWTGRTDTQYF. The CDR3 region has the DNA TGTGCCAGCAGCCAAGATTGGACAGGGAGGACAGATACGCAGTATTTT.

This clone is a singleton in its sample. The CDR3 DNA sequence: TGTGCCAGCAGTGAATCCGGTTATACGCAGTATTTT. It codes for CASSESGYTQYF. The chain employs TRBV6-1 and TRBJ2-3; D unresolved. The CDR3 has 12 residues. The germline V and J ends were trimmed by 2 bases and 7 bases, with 7 bases remaining between them. CDR1 MNHNS and CDR2 SASEGT come from the germline V gene.

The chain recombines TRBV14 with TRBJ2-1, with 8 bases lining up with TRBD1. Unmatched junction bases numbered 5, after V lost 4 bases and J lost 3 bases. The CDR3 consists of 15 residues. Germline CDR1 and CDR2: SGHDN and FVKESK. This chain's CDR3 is CASSPGRGLYNEQFF. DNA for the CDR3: TGTGCCAGCAGCCCTGGCAGGGGGCTCTACAATGAGCAGTTCTTC.

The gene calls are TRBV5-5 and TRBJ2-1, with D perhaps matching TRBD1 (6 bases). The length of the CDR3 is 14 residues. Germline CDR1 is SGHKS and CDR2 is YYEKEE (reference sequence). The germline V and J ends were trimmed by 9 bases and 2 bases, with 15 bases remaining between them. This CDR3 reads CATCRGTTYNEQFF. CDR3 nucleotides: TGTGCCACCTGCAGGGGTACCACCTACAATGAGCAGTTCTTC.

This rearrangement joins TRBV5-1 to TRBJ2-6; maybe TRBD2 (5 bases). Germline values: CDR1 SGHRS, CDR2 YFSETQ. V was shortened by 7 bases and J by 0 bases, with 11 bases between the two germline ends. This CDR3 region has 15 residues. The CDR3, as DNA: TGCGCCAGCCAACAACGGGGCTCTGGGGCCAACGTCCTGACTTTC. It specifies CASQQRGSGANVLTF.

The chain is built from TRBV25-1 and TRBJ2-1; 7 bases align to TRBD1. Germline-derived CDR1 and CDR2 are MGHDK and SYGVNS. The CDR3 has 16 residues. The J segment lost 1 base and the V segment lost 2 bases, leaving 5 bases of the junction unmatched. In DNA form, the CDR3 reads TGTGCCAGCAGTGAACCGGGACAGATATCCTACAATGAGCAGTTCTTC. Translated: CASSEPGQISYNEQFF.

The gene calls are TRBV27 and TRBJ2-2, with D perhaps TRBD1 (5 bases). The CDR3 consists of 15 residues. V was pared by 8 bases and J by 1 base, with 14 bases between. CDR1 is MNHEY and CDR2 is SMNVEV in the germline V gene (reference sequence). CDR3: CASSVRGRNTGELFF. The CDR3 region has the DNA TGTGCCAGCTCTGTTAGGGGTAGGAACACCGGGGAGCTGTTTTTT.

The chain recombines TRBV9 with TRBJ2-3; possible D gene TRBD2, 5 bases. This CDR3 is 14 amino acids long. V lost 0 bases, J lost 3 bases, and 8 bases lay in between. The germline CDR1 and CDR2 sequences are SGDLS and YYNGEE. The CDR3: CASSVVGLTDTQYF. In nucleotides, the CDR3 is TGTGCCAGCAGCGTAGTAGGACTGACAGATACGCAGTATTTT. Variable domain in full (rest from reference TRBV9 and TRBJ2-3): DSGVTQTPKHLITATGQRVTLRCSPRSGDLSVYWYQQSLDQGLQFLIQYYNGEERAKGNILERFSAQQFPDLHSELNLSSLELGDSALYFCASSVVGLTDTQYFGPGTRLTVL.

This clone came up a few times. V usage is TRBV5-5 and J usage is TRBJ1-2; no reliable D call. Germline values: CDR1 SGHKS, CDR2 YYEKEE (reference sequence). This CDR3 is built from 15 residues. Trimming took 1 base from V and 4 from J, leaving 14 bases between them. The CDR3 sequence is CASSLSLGGSYGYTF. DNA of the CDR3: TGTGCCAGCAGCTTGTCTTTGGGAGGAAGCTATGGCTACACCTTC.

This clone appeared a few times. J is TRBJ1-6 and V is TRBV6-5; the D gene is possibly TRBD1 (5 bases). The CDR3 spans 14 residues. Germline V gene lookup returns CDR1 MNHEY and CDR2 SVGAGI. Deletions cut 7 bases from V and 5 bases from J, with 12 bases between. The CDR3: CASTQDRNNSPLHF. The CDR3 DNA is TGTGCCAGCACTCAAGACAGAAATAATTCACCCCTCCACTTT.

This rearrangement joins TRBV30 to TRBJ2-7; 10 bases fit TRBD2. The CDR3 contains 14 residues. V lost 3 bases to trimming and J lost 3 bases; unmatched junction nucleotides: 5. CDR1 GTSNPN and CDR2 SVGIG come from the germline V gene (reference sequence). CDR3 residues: CAWSPLAGDYEQYF. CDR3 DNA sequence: TGTGCCTGGAGCCCTCTAGCGGGGGACTACGAGCAGTACTTC. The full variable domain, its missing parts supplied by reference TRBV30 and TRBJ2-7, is SQTIHQWPATLVQPVGSPLSLECTVEGTSNPNLYWYRQAAGRGLQLLFYSVGIGQISSEVPQNLSASRPQDRQFILSSKKLLLSDSGFYLCAWSPLAGDYEQYFGPGTRLTVT.

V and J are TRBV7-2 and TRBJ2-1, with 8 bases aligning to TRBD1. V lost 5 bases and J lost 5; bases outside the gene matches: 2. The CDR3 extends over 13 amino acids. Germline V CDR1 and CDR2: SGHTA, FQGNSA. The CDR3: CASSAGQDNEQFF. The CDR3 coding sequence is TGTGCCAGCAGCGCGGGACAGGACAATGAGCAGTTCTTC. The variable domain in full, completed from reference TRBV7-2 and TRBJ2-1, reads GAGVSQSPSNKVTEKGKDVELRCDPISGHTALYWYRQSLGQGLEFLIYFQGNSAPDKSGLPSDRFSAERTGGSVSTLTIQRTQQEDSAVYLCASSAGQDNEQFFGPGTRLTVL.

This chain's CDR3 is CASSSPLLDEQFF. CDR3 bases: TGCGCCAGCAGCTCGCCCCTATTGGATGAGCAGTTCTTC. The V call is TRBV5-1, the J call TRBJ2-1; D unresolved. This CDR3 has 13 amino acids. CDR1 and CDR2 from the germline V gene are SGHRS and YFSETQ. The V end was cut by 3 bases, the J end by 8 bases, with 12 bases between.

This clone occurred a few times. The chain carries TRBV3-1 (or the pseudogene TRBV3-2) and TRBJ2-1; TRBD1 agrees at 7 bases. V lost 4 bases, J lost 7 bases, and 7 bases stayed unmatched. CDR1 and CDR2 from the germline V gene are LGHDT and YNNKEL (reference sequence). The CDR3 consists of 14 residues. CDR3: CASSPNTGENEQFF. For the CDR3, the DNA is TGTGCCAGCAGCCCTAATACAGGGGAGAATGAGCAGTTCTTC.

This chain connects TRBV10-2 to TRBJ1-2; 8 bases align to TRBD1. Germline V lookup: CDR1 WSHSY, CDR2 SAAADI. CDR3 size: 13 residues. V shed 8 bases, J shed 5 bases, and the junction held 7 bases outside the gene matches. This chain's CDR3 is CASATGAFYGYTF. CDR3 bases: TGCGCCAGCGCGACAGGGGCGTTTTATGGCTACACCTTC.

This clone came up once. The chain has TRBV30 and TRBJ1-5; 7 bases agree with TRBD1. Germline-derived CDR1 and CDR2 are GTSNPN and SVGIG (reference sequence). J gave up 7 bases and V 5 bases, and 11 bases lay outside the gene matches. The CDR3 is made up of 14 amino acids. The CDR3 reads CAWSVVGGAQPQHF. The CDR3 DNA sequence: TGTGCCTGGTCGGTCGTAGGGGGCGCACAGCCCCAGCATTTT.

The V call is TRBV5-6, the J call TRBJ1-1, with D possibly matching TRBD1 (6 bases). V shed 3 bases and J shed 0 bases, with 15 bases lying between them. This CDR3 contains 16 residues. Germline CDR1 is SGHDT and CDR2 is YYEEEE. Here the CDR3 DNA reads TGTGCCAGCAGCTACCGGGGGGCAGGGGTGAACACTGAAGCTTTCTTT. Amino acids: CASSYRGAGVNTEAFF. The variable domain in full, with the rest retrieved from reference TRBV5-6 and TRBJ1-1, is DAGVTQSPTHLIKTRGQQVTLRCSPKSGHDTVSWYQQALGQGPQFIFQYYEEEERQRGNFPDRFSGHQFPNYSSELNVNALLLGDSALYLCASSYRGAGVNTEAFFGQGTRLTVV.

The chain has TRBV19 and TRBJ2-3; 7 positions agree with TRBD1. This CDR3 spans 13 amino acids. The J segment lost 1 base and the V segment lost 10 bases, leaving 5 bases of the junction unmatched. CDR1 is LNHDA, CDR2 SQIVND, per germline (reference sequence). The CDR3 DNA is TGTGCCACCCGACAGGGACGCACAGATACGCAGTATTTT. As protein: CATRQGRTDTQYF.

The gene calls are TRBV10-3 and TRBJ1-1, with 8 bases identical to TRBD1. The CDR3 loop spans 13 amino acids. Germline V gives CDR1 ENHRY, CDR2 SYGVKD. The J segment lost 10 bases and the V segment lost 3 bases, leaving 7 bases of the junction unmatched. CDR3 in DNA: TGTGCCATCAGTGATCCGGGAACAGGGGGAGCTTTCTTT. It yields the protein CAISDPGTGGAFF.

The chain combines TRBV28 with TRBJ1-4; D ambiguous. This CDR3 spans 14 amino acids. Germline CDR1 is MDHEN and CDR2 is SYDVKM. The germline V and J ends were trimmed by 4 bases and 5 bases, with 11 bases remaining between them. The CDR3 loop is CASSWRVRNEKLFF. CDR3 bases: TGTGCCAGCAGTTGGAGGGTTCGCAATGAAAAACTGTTTTTT. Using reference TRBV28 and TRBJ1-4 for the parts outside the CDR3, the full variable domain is DVKVTQSSRYLVKRTGEKVFLECVQDMDHENMFWYRQDPGLGLRLIYFSYDVKMKEKGDIPEGYSVSREKKERFSLILESASTNQTSMYLCASSWRVRNEKLFFGSGTQLSVL.

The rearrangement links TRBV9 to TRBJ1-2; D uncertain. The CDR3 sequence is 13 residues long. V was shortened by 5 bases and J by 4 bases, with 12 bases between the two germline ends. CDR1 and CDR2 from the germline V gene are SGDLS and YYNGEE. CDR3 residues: CASRHRDSYGYTF. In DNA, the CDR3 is TGTGCCAGCAGACACAGAGATTCCTATGGCTACACCTTC.

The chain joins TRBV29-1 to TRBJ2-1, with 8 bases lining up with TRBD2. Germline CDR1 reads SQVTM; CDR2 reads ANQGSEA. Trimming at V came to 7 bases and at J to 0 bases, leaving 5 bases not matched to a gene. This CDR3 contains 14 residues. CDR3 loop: CSGVLADSYNEQFF. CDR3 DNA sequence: TGCAGCGGTGTACTAGCGGACTCCTACAATGAGCAGTTCTTC.

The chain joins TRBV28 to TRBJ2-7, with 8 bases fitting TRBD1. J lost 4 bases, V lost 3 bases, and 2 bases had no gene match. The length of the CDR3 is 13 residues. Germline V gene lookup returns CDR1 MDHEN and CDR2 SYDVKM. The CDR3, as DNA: TGTGCCAGCAGTTTTACAGGGGGATACGAGCAGTACTTC. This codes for CASSFTGGYEQYF.

CDR3 DNA: TGTGCCAGCAGCTTACCCTCCCCCTACGAGCAGTACTTC. Amino acids: CASSLPSPYEQYF. The gene calls are TRBV7-9 and TRBJ2-7; D not certain. The V gene lost 2 bases and the J gene lost 2 bases, with 7 bases spanning the gap. Germline V gene data show CDR1 as SEHNR and CDR2 as FQNEAQ (reference sequence). This CDR3 spans 13 amino acids.

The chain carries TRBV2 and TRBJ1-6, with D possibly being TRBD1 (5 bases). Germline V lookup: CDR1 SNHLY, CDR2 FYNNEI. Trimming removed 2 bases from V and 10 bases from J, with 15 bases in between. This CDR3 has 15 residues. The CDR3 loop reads CASSEWQGGESPLHF. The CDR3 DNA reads TGTGCCAGCAGTGAATGGCAGGGTGGAGAGTCACCCCTCCACTTT.

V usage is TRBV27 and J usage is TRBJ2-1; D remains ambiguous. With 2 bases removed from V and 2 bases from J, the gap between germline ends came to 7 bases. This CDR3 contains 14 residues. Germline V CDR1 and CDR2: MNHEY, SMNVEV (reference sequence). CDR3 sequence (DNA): TGTGCCAGCAGTTTAGGTGCGGCCTACAATGAGCAGTTCTTC. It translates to CASSLGAAYNEQFF.